The rows below give T cell receptor beta chains drawn from one sample of a study of T cells in Graves' hyperthyroidism and ophthalmopathy. In TCRdb, the multiplex PCR reads were re-called with MiXCR into one record per CDR3 protein. The sample carries over 650,000 distinct CDR3 sequences, 40% to 55% recorded once. The sequencing input was peripheral blood or thyroid tissue (not recorded which). The origin of the receptors is an adult man with Graves' disease, either hyperthyroidism or ophthalmopathy (not recorded which). Each CDR3 is given without its conserved first and last residue. D genes are given only for firm matches. A clone size is listed for some rows: how often the clone was seen (once, few, many), or a class if it is expanded.

v_call	cdr3_length	clone_size	d_call	j_call	cdr3_aa
TRBV10-3	13	NA	NA	TRBJ1-1	AISEMDSIGTEAF
TRBV10-3	11	many	NA	TRBJ2-5	AIARALAETQY
TRBV10-3	13	NA	TRBD1	TRBJ2-2	AIRAGTGVTGELF
TRBV7-2	14	NA	TRBD1	TRBJ2-7	ASSQEGVTGGDEQY
TRBV29-1	8	NA	NA	TRBJ1-4	SDYVEKLF
TRBV10-3	10	NA	NA	TRBJ1-5	AISSQGQPQH
TRBV24-1	13	many	TRBD1	TRBJ1-1	ATSDHRGPNTEAF
TRBV2	14	NA	TRBD1	TRBJ1-2	ASSEGTGASSYGYT
TRBV7-9	12	NA	TRBD1	TRBJ2-5	ASSLGQVNQPQY
TRBV6-5	14	few	TRBD1	TRBJ2-7	ASSYRDRVGSYEQY
TRBV6-1	12	NA	NA	TRBJ2-5	ASTQGPGSETQY
TRBV20-1	10	NA	TRBD1	TRBJ1-1	SEGTGSTEAF
TRBV13	12	few	NA	TRBJ1-2	ASSLEGTDYGYT
TRBV5-1	11	many	NA	TRBJ1-1	ASSADRYTEAF
TRBV4-1	13	few	NA	TRBJ1-1	ASSQVSTANTEAF
TRBV24-1	11	many	NA	TRBJ2-5	ATSDLWGETQY
TRBV25-1	13	once	NA	TRBJ1-1	ASSESWAEGTEAF
TRBV20-1	8	NA	NA	TRBJ1-5	SAKDSNQH
TRBV29-1	11	many	TRBD1	TRBJ2-7	SVDAGGAYEQY
TRBV12-3/TRBV12-4	11	many	NA	TRBJ1-1	ASTPDGDTEAF
TRBV5-1	13	NA	TRBD1	TRBJ1-3	ASCRGTGAGDTIY
TRBV25-1	10	NA	TRBD1	TRBJ1-2	ASRPDRGGYT
TRBV7-2	15	few	NA	TRBJ1-3	ASSPRPDSTAGNTIY
TRBV7-3	11	NA	NA	TRBJ1-1	ASSLGFGAEAF
TRBV24-1	14	few	NA	TRBJ2-3	ATSDPSSQSTDTQY
TRBV29-1	14	many	TRBD1	TRBJ1-1	SVKAGTGGMNTEAF
TRBV29-1	10	many	NA	TRBJ1-5	SVEDPGRPQH
TRBV6-1	14	few	NA	TRBJ2-5	ASSYSFFSAKETQY
TRBV20-1	12	NA	TRBD1	TRBJ1-1	SEGGRGPHTEAF
TRBV5-1	13	many	NA	TRBJ1-6	ASSLSGRPISPLH
TRBV7-6	11	NA	TRBD1	TRBJ1-1	ASGDRGPTEAF
TRBV25-1	11	NA	TRBD1	TRBJ1-2	AFLTGGAGGYT
TRBV10-3	12	NA	NA	TRBJ1-1	AITEGGMNTEAF
TRBV9	12	many	NA	TRBJ1-5	ASSTGGGRGPQH
TRBV29-1	11	NA	TRBD1	TRBJ2-7	SASTGGGDEQY
TRBV19	13	few	NA	TRBJ1-3	ASGLTPPVANTIY
TRBV6-5	12	NA	NA	TRBJ1-1	ASKQRQVNTEAF
TRBV2	14	NA	NA	TRBJ1-3	ASRSRERHSGNTIY
TRBV4-1	12	NA	NA	TRBJ2-5	ASSQAGTVETQY
TRBV6-4	14	NA	TRBD1	TRBJ1-2	ASSDLGTGGNYGYT
TRBV12-3/TRBV12-4	11	NA	NA	TRBJ2-7	ASAPQGPGEQY
TRBV25-1	12	many	NA	TRBJ1-6	ASSDPWANSPLH
TRBV29-1	12	few	NA	TRBJ2-7	SVEVEGGAGEQY
TRBV29-1	13	many	TRBD1	TRBJ1-2	SVAPGQGTSYGYT
TRBV25-1	10	NA	NA	TRBJ1-6	ARWGLGSPLH
TRBV20-1	14	NA	TRBD1	TRBJ1-5	SARVGTGGGHQPQH